The clone carrying this TCR beta chain was counted at least ten times. Its antigen remains unidentified. The data originate from a study of post-analysis software for immune sequencing data. Unique molecular identifiers had been added to the TCR beta cDNA libraries. Each CDR3 protein is one row after TCRdb ran MiXCR on the PCR reads. The sample holds hundreds of thousands of distinct CDR3 sequences; roughly 46% are singletons and the top ten take 9.5% to 13%. Broader study findings: Roughly five TRBV segments, including TRBV5-6, TRBV5-1 and TRBV20-1, were more frequent in patients than controls. Relative to controls, patients with multiple sclerosis showed significantly lower normalized Chao1 diversity.

V was shortened by 3 bases and J by 4 bases, with 10 bases between the two germline ends. Germline CDR1 is MGHRA and CDR2 is YSYEKL. CDR3 size: 13 residues. The TCR sequence derives from a girl aged 10 to 17 with multiple sclerosis. Sequenced input: blood. V gene TRBV4-1 combines with J gene TRBJ2-7, with D tentatively TRBD1 (6 bases). The CDR3 DNA sequence: TGCGCCAGCAGCCACCGGGACACGTACGAGCAGTACTTC. Encoded protein: CASSHRDTYEQYF.